The 21 T cell receptor beta chains listed next were all sequenced from one sample in a study of T cell responses to AZD1222 COVID-19 vaccine. Some clones are missing from TCRdb's copy, which holds only in-frame ones; the method was immunoSEQ multiplex PCR. The sample holds fewer than 200,000 clones; around 92% are singletons and the top ten take about 9.4%. Material: peripheral blood, obtained on day 0 of AZD1222 vaccination. Receptors originate from an adult in good health.

This chain links TRBV25-1 with TRBJ1-4, with a weak D call TRBD1 (6 bases). Germline loops: CDR1 MGHDK, CDR2 SYGVNS. V lost 6 bases to trimming and J lost 8 bases, with 16 bases between them. This CDR3 is built from 14 residues. The CDR3 reads CASSPRGLEEKLFF. CDR3 DNA: TGTGCCAGCAGCCCCAGGGGTCTGGAGGAAAAACTGTTTTTT.

Comment on this clone: The final CDR3 position lacks the conserved phenylalanine or tryptophan, pointing to a likely read error. It is unclear where the CDR3 begins or ends on the DNA, so no DNA is shown, and the CDR3 is as TCRdb lists it. The chain recombines TRBV21-1 with TRBJ2-7; the table's D call of TRBD1 was not tested on the DNA. TRBV21-1 is termed a pseudogene. The CDR3 is 8 amino acids in total, end residues counted. The CDR3 here is CASSKGPL.

This chain joins TRBV19 and TRBJ1-1; no firm D call. The CDR3 contains 15 residues. From germline, CDR1 is LNHDA and CDR2 SQIVND (reference sequence). Trimming shortened V by 3 bases and J by 1 base, and 12 bases separated the two germline ends. CDR3 amino acids: CASSILGMQNTEAFF. CDR3 nucleotides: TGTGCCAGTAGTATCCTAGGAATGCAGAACACTGAAGCTTTCTTT.

V gene TRBV15 combines with J gene TRBJ1-5; D is perhaps TRBD1 (6 bases). V was cut by 6 bases and J by 2 bases, with 11 bases left in between. Germline V gene data show CDR1 as LNHNV and CDR2 as YYDKDF (reference sequence). The CDR3 covers 14 residues. DNA for the CDR3: TGTGCCACCAGTACAGGGATAGGCAATCAGCCCCAGCATTTT. This codes for CATSTGIGNQPQHF.

This chain joins TRBV5-1 and TRBJ1-1; 9 positions match TRBD1. With V trimmed by 2 bases and J by 6 bases, 5 bases remained unmatched. The CDR3 extends over 14 amino acids. From germline, CDR1 is SGHRS and CDR2 YFSETQ. CDR3 bases: TGCGCCAGCAGCTTCCCAACAGGGGGCGCTGAAGCTTTCTTT. Its translation is CASSFPTGGAEAFF.

This rearrangement joins TRBV3-1 (or the pseudogene TRBV3-2) to TRBJ1-1; D is unresolved. This CDR3 spans 14 amino acids. The V and J ends lost 4 bases and 1 base respectively, with 10 bases between them. Germline V gives CDR1 LGHDT, CDR2 YNNKEL (reference sequence). DNA for the CDR3: TGTGCCAGCAGCCCGAGGGAACCGAACACTGAAGCTTTCTTT. This gives the protein CASSPREPNTEAFF.

CDR3 region: CASSVRTGTSSYEQYV. CDR3 nucleotides: TGTGCCAGCAGCGTCCGGACAGGGACCAGCTCCTACGAGCAGTACGTC. This rearrangement joins TRBV5-5 to TRBJ2-7, with 8 bases lining up with TRBD1. CDR3 length: 16 amino acids. Unmatched junction bases numbered 9, after V lost 4 bases and J lost 0 bases. Germline V lookup: CDR1 SGHKS, CDR2 YYEKEE (reference sequence).

The J gene is TRBJ1-1, the V gene TRBV27, with a weak D call TRBD1 (6 bases). Germline assignment: CDR1 MNHEY and CDR2 SMNVEV (reference sequence). There are 15 residues in the CDR3. V was shortened by 6 bases and J by 5 bases, with 19 bases between the two germline ends. As DNA, the CDR3 is TGTGCCAGCAGACTAACAGGGTTGACGGGGACTGAAGCTTTCTTT. Encoded protein: CASRLTGLTGTEAFF.

This chain uses TRBV9 with TRBJ2-3, with D uncertain. The CDR3 totals 17 residues. The germline gives CDR1 SGDLS, CDR2 YYNGEE. Trimming shortened V by 0 bases and J by 1 base, and 15 bases separated the two germline ends. CDR3 sequence reads: CASSVGHQPFRTDTQYF. As DNA, the CDR3 is TGTGCCAGCAGCGTAGGACACCAACCCTTCCGCACAGATACGCAGTATTTT.

The chain links TRBV5-1 to TRBJ2-7, with D possibly being TRBD1 or TRBD2 (6 bases each). The CDR3 loop spans 13 amino acids. CDR1 is SGHRS and CDR2 is YFSETQ in the germline V gene. Trimming removed 4 bases at V and 6 bases at J, with 14 bases between. The CDR3 DNA reads TGCGCCAGCAGCGGGGGGCTAGCAACCGAGCAGTACTTC. It is translated as CASSGGLATEQYF.

This sequence joins TRBV5-4 and TRBJ2-3; D call uncertain. CDR3 size: 13 residues. Looked up from germline, CDR1 is SGHNT and CDR2 is YYREEE (reference sequence). V shed 4 bases and J shed 2 bases, with 8 bases lying between them. The CDR3 DNA follows: TGTGCCAGCAGCGGTTTCAACACAGATACGCAGTATTTT. Its translation: CASSGFNTDTQYF.

The J gene is TRBJ1-5, the V gene TRBV6-1; no firm D call. V shed 2 bases and J shed 7 bases, with 9 bases lying between them. The CDR3 runs 13 residues. Germline lookup yields CDR1 MNHNS and CDR2 SASEGT. The CDR3 spells CASSENPGQPQHF. In DNA form, the CDR3 reads TGTGCCAGCAGTGAAAACCCGGGGCAGCCCCAGCATTTT.

In its sample, this clone was seen once. The chain couples TRBV4-1 to TRBJ2-7; D is perhaps TRBD2 (5 bases). CDR1 and CDR2 (germline): MGHRA, YSYEKL. The CDR3 runs 16 residues. V was cut by 1 base and J by 6 bases, with 19 bases left in between. CDR3 amino acids: CASSQGGKADWAEQYF. The DNA of the CDR3 is TGCGCCAGCAGCCAAGGAGGGAAGGCCGACTGGGCCGAGCAGTACTTC.

CDR3 DNA sequence: TGTGCCAGCAGCTCCGGAGCTAGCGGGACGAACAATGAGCAGTTCTTC. Its protein product is CASSSGASGTNNEQFF. This chain links TRBV7-6 with TRBJ2-1; 9 nucleotides line up with TRBD2. The CDR3 consists of 16 residues. V shed 4 bases, J shed 5 bases, and the junction held 9 bases outside the gene matches. CDR1 and CDR2 (germline): SGHVS, FNYEAQ. Combining the CDR3 with reference TRBV7-6 and TRBJ2-1 gives the whole variable domain GAGVSQSPRYKVTKRGQDVALRCDPISGHVSLYWYRQALGQGPEFLTYFNYEAQQDKSGLPNDRFSAERPEGSISTLTIQRTEQRDSAMYRCASSSGASGTNNEQFFGPGTRLTVL.

The V gene is TRBV30, the J gene TRBJ1-2, with D unclear. Trimming pared 8 bases from V and 5 bases from J, leaving 21 bases between. The CDR3 runs 14 residues. Germline V CDR1 and CDR2: GTSNPN, SVGIG (reference sequence). The CDR3 coding sequence is TGTGCCGCAAGTCCGGACCGCGATACATATGGCTACACCTTC. This encodes CAASPDRDTYGYTF.

The chain carries TRBV24-1 and TRBJ1-2; the D is unclear. This CDR3 is built from 13 residues. Trimming removed 4 bases at V and 6 bases at J, with 11 bases between. Germline lookup yields CDR1 KGHDR and CDR2 SFDVKD. As DNA, the CDR3 is TGTGCCACCAGTGAAGGAGAGGGAAATGGCTACACCTTC. This gives the protein CATSEGEGNGYTF.

The CDR3 spells CASSQADRVGAFF. The DNA for the CDR3 is TGTGCCAGCAGCCAAGCCGACAGGGTTGGCGCTTTCTTT. The chain has TRBV3-1 (or the pseudogene TRBV3-2) and TRBJ1-1, with 7 bases lining up with TRBD1. The CDR3 runs 13 residues. V dropped 1 base and J dropped 11; count of bases not matched to a gene: 7. Per the germline V gene, CDR1 is LGHDT and CDR2 is YNNKEL (reference sequence).

J is TRBJ2-7 and V is TRBV11-2, with 11 bases lining up with TRBD2. Germline V gene sequence: CDR1 SGHAT, CDR2 FQNNGV. The CDR3 sequence is 17 residues long. Trimming removed 5 bases from V and 4 bases from J; junction bases left unmatched: 13. The CDR3 loop is CASSIRPLGLADYEQYF. The CDR3 nucleotides are TGTGCCAGCAGCATCCGTCCCCTGGGACTAGCGGATTACGAGCAGTACTTC.

This chain connects TRBV10-1 to TRBJ2-7; 14 bases are shared with TRBD2. Germline lookup yields CDR1 WNHNN and CDR2 SYGVQD (reference sequence). This CDR3 comprises 17 residues. V dropped 6 bases and J dropped 5; count of bases not matched to a gene: 12. As DNA, the CDR3 is TGCGCCAGCAGAGACTTAGGGACTAGCGGGAGTTTCGACGAGCAGTACTTC. Amino acid sequence: CASRDLGTSGSFDEQYF.

The genes are TRBV11-3 and TRBJ2-5, with a weak D call TRBD2 (6 bases). V lost 5 bases and J lost 5, with 18 bases in between. CDR1 is SGHNT, CDR2 YENEEA, per germline. The CDR3 contains 15 residues. This chain's CDR3 is CASSPGVSGGETQYF. DNA of the CDR3: TGTGCCAGCAGCCCCGGGGTCTCCGGAGGGGAGACCCAGTACTTC.

The chain is built from TRBV3-1 (or the pseudogene TRBV3-2) and TRBJ1-4; 8 nucleotides agree with TRBD1. Germline lookup yields CDR1 LGHDT and CDR2 YNNKEL (reference sequence). CDR3 length equals 16 residues. With V trimmed by 5 bases and J by 6 bases, 11 bases remained unmatched. The CDR3 DNA is TGTGCCAGCAGCGCCTGGGACAGGACGAGACATGAAAAACTGTTTTTT. It yields the protein CASSAWDRTRHEKLFF.